The clone carrying this T cell receptor beta chain came up many times. Its antigen is unidentified. TCRdb analysed the 5' RACE reads with MiXCR anew, one entry per CDR3 protein. The data show 500,000 to 600,000 distinct CDR3 sequences, less than 25% seen once. The CDR3 length is 14 residues. V lost 3 bases, J lost 0 bases, and 8 bases lay in between. The germline gives CDR1 SGHTA, CDR2 FQGNSA. The data are from a study of identical twins. Findings and limits, study-wide: Carriage of fewer insertions was seen in abundant cord blood beta clonotypes, whereas memory repertoires showed none.

These sequences were also reported in another study, on T cells expressing NK-cell markers. That study reports: Just one sequenced donor of eight was HCMV-seronegative, while seven were seropositive. Four donors showed these clonotypes also leading the CD3+CD56-NKG2C+ fraction.

The receptor comes from a woman between 18 and 29 years old in good health. V gene TRBV7-2 combines with J gene TRBJ1-1, with D unclear. Sequencing was performed on CD4+ T cells sorted from blood. The CDR3 loop reads CASSLGILNTEAFF. CDR3 coding DNA: TGTGCCAGCAGCTTGGGAATCCTGAACACTGAAGCTTTCTTT.